This entry lists 25 T cell receptor beta chains sequenced from one sample in a study of cytomegalovirus exposure and HLA in healthy donors. Vbeta (60) and Jbeta (13) primers were used in the PCR. Profiled with immunoSEQ multiplex PCR; TCRdb holds only in-frame clones, not every one. The sample includes about 140,000 clones, about 80% seen only once; the top ten take around 1.5%. Sequencing input: PBMCs. The receptors were gathered from a man under 40 in good health and CMV-seropositive.

This chain joins TRBV19 and TRBJ1-6; tentative D call: TRBD1 (5 bases). The CDR3 spans 14 residues. The V gene's germline CDR1 is LNHDA and CDR2 SQIVND (reference sequence). The germline V and J ends were trimmed by 5 bases and 2 bases, with 7 bases remaining between them. The CDR3 is CASSQGAYNSPLHF. The CDR3 region has the DNA TGTGCCAGTAGTCAGGGCGCCTATAATTCACCCCTCCACTTT.

The V call is TRBV19, the J call TRBJ1-1; no clear D. CDR1 is LNHDA, CDR2 SQIVND, per germline (reference sequence). The CDR3 runs 14 residues. V was shortened by 5 bases and J by 1 base, with 11 bases between the two germline ends. The CDR3 protein is CASSLWRGNTEAFF. The CDR3 DNA reads as TGTGCCAGTAGTCTCTGGAGAGGGAACACTGAAGCTTTCTTT. Together with reference TRBV19 and TRBJ1-1, the CDR3 gives the full variable domain: DGGITQSPKYLFRKEGQNVTLSCEQNLNHDAMYWYRQDPGQGLRLIYYSQIVNDFQKGDIAEGYSVSREKKESFPLTVTSAQKNPTAFYLCASSLWRGNTEAFFGQGTRLTVV.

V gene TRBV2 combines with J gene TRBJ2-2; 7 bases are a match to TRBD1. The CDR3 spans 15 residues. V shed 4 bases, J shed 4 bases, and the junction held 6 bases outside the gene matches. Per the germline V gene, CDR1 is SNHLY and CDR2 is FYNNEI. CDR3 sequence: CASSVEGASTGELFF. The CDR3 DNA follows: TGTGCCAGCAGTGTTGAGGGGGCAAGCACCGGGGAGCTGTTTTTT. Looking up the rest from reference TRBV2 and TRBJ2-2 gives the full variable domain: EPEVTQTPSHQVTQMGQEVILRCVPISNHLYFYWYRQILGQKVEFLVSFYNNEISEKSEIFDDQFSVERPDGSNFTLKIRSTKLEDSAMYFCASSVEGASTGELFFGEGSRLTVL.

This clone was recorded once. The chain combines TRBV9 with TRBJ2-3; TRBD1 matches 7 bases. Losses at the gene ends were 2 bases for V and 1 base for J; bases not matched to a gene: 1. Germline assignment: CDR1 SGDLS and CDR2 YYNGEE. CDR3 length equals 14 residues. CDR3 nucleotides: TGTGCCAGCAGCGTTGGACAGGGCACAGATACGCAGTATTTT. Residues: CASSVGQGTDTQYF.

The chain combines TRBV28 with TRBJ1-5; no definite D call. CDR1 and CDR2 (germline): MDHEN, SYDVKM. V was shortened by 2 bases and J by 5 bases, with 10 bases between the two germline ends. The CDR3 consists of 14 residues. The CDR3 region has the DNA TGTGCCAGCAGTTTAGGGCGCATCGATCAGCCCCAGCATTTT. It encodes CASSLGRIDQPQHF.

The V call is TRBV6-4, the J call TRBJ1-2; D gene unclear. The germline gives CDR1 MRHNA, CDR2 SNTAGT. CDR3 size: 15 residues. V gave up 0 bases and J gave up 8 bases, with 16 bases separating them. In DNA form, the CDR3 reads TGTGCCAGCAGTGACTCCAAAGCTAAACTGGGCGGCTACACCTTC. This codes for CASSDSKAKLGGYTF.

The chain couples TRBV25-1 to TRBJ1-1; no reliable D call. The CDR3 length is 13 residues. Germline CDR1 is MGHDK and CDR2 is SYGVNS. V was pared by 5 bases and J by 7 bases, with 14 bases between. CDR3 in DNA: TGTGCCAGCAGTAGTGTCCACTTTCTTGAAGCTTTCTTT. Encoded protein: CASSSVHFLEAFF.

This clone appeared once. The chain links TRBV5-1 to TRBJ2-4, with TRBD1 matching over 9 bases. Germline V CDR1 and CDR2: SGHRS, YFSETQ. The J segment lost 7 bases and the V segment lost 1 base, leaving 3 bases of the junction unmatched. There are 14 residues in the CDR3. Here the CDR3 DNA reads TGCGCCAGCAGCTTGCCAGGACAGGGGAACATTCAGTACTTC. It is translated as CASSLPGQGNIQYF.

A single count supports this clone. The chain has TRBV19 and TRBJ2-3, with D possibly TRBD1 on 6 matching bases. V was clipped by 7 bases and J by 2 bases, with 13 bases between them. Germline CDR1 LNHDA, CDR2 SQIVND (reference sequence). The CDR3 has 14 residues. The CDR3 loop is CASTRGFATDTQYF. The DNA for the CDR3 is TGTGCCAGTACCAGGGGATTTGCCACAGATACGCAGTATTTT.

This sequence joins TRBV28 and TRBJ1-4; the D gene is possibly TRBD1 (5 bases). The CDR3 spans 14 residues. V lost 5 bases to trimming and J lost 6 bases, with 13 bases between them. Germline lookup yields CDR1 MDHEN and CDR2 SYDVKM. In nucleotides, the CDR3 is TGTGCCAGCAGTGATTCTCAGGGCTATGAAAAACTGTTTTTT. It specifies CASSDSQGYEKLFF.

This chain connects TRBV11-2 to TRBJ2-7; the match to TRBD2 covers 8 bases. This CDR3 comprises 15 residues. In germline, CDR1 is SGHAT, CDR2 FQNNGV. V shed 5 bases and J 7 bases; nucleotides not matched to a gene: 13. DNA of the CDR3: TGTGCCAGCAGCCCGACCTTAGGTAGCGGGACTGAGCAGTACTTC. Protein sequence: CASSPTLGSGTEQYF.

The genes are TRBV9 and TRBJ2-7, with 10 bases lining up with TRBD2. V lost 0 bases and J lost 2; bases outside the gene matches: 11. CDR3 length: 18 amino acids. Germline CDR1 is SGDLS and CDR2 is YYNGEE. The CDR3 coding sequence is TGTGCCAGCAGCGTAGGGTCTAGCGGGGGCCCTCCTCCCTACGAGCAGTACTTC. Its translation: CASSVGSSGGPPPYEQYF. Variable domain in full (rest from reference TRBV9 and TRBJ2-7): DSGVTQTPKHLITATGQRVTLRCSPRSGDLSVYWYQQSLDQGLQFLIQYYNGEERAKGNILERFSAQQFPDLHSELNLSSLELGDSALYFCASSVGSSGGPPPYEQYFGPGTRLTVT.

CDR3 DNA sequence: TGTGCCAGCAGCCCTTTGACAGGGTTTCAAGAGACCCAGTACTTC. It is translated as CASSPLTGFQETQYF. This chain uses TRBV5-6 with TRBJ2-5, with 7 bases that match TRBD1. With V trimmed by 4 bases and J by 2 bases, 8 bases remained unmatched. Germline V CDR1 and CDR2: SGHDT, YYEEEE. CDR3 length equals 15 residues.

J is TRBJ1-6 and V is TRBV5-4; D uncertain. Per the germline V gene, CDR1 is SGHNT and CDR2 is YYREEE (reference sequence). This CDR3 has 16 amino acids. Trimming left V 4 bases short and J 3 bases short, with 14 bases between. CDR3 amino acids: CASSNGAPDYNSPLHF. CDR3 bases: TGTGCCAGCAGCAATGGAGCCCCCGACTATAATTCACCCCTCCACTTT.

J is TRBJ1-5 and V is TRBV2, with a possible D match to TRBD1 (6 bases). Germline lookup yields CDR1 SNHLY and CDR2 FYNNEI. This CDR3 has 11 amino acids. The ends were cut back, 6 bases at V and 12 bases at J, with 12 bases in the middle. The CDR3 DNA sequence: TGTGCCAGCAGAGTTTCAGGGGACCAGCATTTT. Its translation: CASRVSGDQHF.

The chain links TRBV19 to TRBJ2-7; 7 nucleotides agree with TRBD1. CDR3 size: 15 residues. Germline trimming cut 1 base from V and 5 bases from J; bases unmatched to any gene: 8. Germline CDR1 LNHDA, CDR2 SQIVND (reference sequence). CDR3 nucleotides: TGTGCCAGTAGTATAGGTCGGGGACAGATCAACGAGCAGTACTTC. It encodes CASSIGRGQINEQYF. Using reference TRBV19 and TRBJ2-7 for the parts outside the CDR3, the full variable domain is DGGITQSPKYLFRKEGQNVTLSCEQNLNHDAMYWYRQDPGQGLRLIYYSQIVNDFQKGDIAEGYSVSREKKESFPLTVTSAQKNPTAFYLCASSIGRGQINEQYFGPGTRLTVT.

J is TRBJ2-7 and V is TRBV28, with TRBD2 matching 8 bases. CDR1 is MDHEN, CDR2 SYDVKM, per germline. The CDR3 loop spans 12 amino acids. In DNA, the CDR3 is TGTGTCGTTTCGGGAGGGGGAGGCGAGCAGTACTTC. Translation gives CVVSGGGGEQYF.

This clone appeared a few times. The chain uses TRBV5-1 and TRBJ2-6, with a tentative D call TRBD2 (6 bases). The V end was cut by 3 bases, the J end by 3 bases, with 13 bases between. Looked up from germline, CDR1 is SGHRS and CDR2 is YFSETQ. The CDR3 covers 16 residues. The CDR3 loop reads CASSSRGEIGANVLTF. CDR3 nucleotides: TGCGCCAGCAGCTCGCGGGGAGAGATTGGGGCCAACGTCCTGACTTTC.

The chain is built from TRBV2 and TRBJ1-6, with D unresolved. V was cut by 1 base and J by 7 bases, with 8 bases left in between. The CDR3 is 14 residues long. Germline V gene lookup returns CDR1 SNHLY and CDR2 FYNNEI. CDR3 in amino acids: CASSEDGLNSPLHF. The CDR3 nucleotides are TGTGCCAGCAGTGAAGACGGTCTGAATTCACCCCTCCACTTT.

The chain links TRBV4-1 to TRBJ2-1; D is possibly TRBD2 (6 bases). The CDR3 is 17 amino acids. Looked up from germline, CDR1 is MGHRA and CDR2 is YSYEKL. Trimming cost V 4 bases and J 4 bases, with 20 bases left between them. This chain's CDR3 is CASSPTWGDPKYNEQFF. The CDR3 DNA reads as TGCGCCAGCAGCCCTACATGGGGGGACCCCAAGTACAATGAGCAGTTCTTC.

This rearrangement joins TRBV12-5 to TRBJ2-1; the D gene is possibly TRBD2 (5 bases). CDR1 and CDR2 (germline): LGHNT, FRNRAP. This CDR3 contains 13 residues. With 7 bases removed from V and 10 bases from J, the gap between germline ends came to 17 bases. The CDR3 spells CASAPGPPGEQFF. In nucleotides, the CDR3 is TGTGCTAGTGCCCCTGGGCCGCCGGGGGAGCAGTTCTTC.

V is TRBV27 and J is TRBJ2-4; no clear D gene. This CDR3 is built from 17 residues. Trimming stripped 0 bases from V and 0 bases from J, with 12 bases between. Looked up from germline, CDR1 is MNHEY and CDR2 is SMNVEV (reference sequence). CDR3 nucleotides: TGTGCCAGCAGTTTATCGGTTTCAGGCCTAGCCAAAAACATTCAGTACTTC. Protein: CASSLSVSGLAKNIQYF.

This clone was picked up a small number of times. The chain is built from TRBV5-4 and TRBJ2-2, with D perhaps matching TRBD1 (6 bases). V was shortened by 4 bases and J by 1 base, with 14 bases between the two germline ends. Per the germline V gene, CDR1 is SGHNT and CDR2 is YYREEE (reference sequence). This CDR3 is built from 16 residues. The CDR3 spells CASSNRDPLNTGELFF. As DNA, the CDR3 is TGTGCCAGCAGCAACAGGGATCCTTTGAACACCGGGGAGCTGTTTTTT.

The V and J genes are TRBV27 and TRBJ2-2; a weak D match, TRBD2 (6 bases). With 8 bases removed from V and 7 bases from J, the gap between germline ends came to 20 bases. CDR3 size: 15 residues. Germline CDR1 MNHEY, CDR2 SMNVEV (reference sequence). The CDR3 sequence is CASGSYGGDGGELFF. The CDR3 nucleotides read TGTGCCAGCGGATCCTACGGGGGTGATGGCGGGGAGCTGTTTTTT.

The gene calls are TRBV5-4 and TRBJ2-1; D unclear. Germline V CDR1 and CDR2: SGHNT, YYREEE (reference sequence). V shed 5 bases and J shed 2 bases, with 17 bases lying between them. The length of the CDR3 is 16 residues. The CDR3 region is CASSRDPRSPYNEQFF. For the CDR3, the DNA is TGTGCCAGCAGTCGCGACCCTAGAAGCCCCTACAATGAGCAGTTCTTC.